This T cell receptor beta chain was observed in a study of cytomegalovirus exposure and HLA in healthy donors. Study-level findings and limits: Sequencing probably produced one cluster of sequence variants that were highly shared.

A word on this clone: Its specificity is not known.

PCR used 60 Vbeta primers and 13 Jbeta primers. The repertoire was sequenced with immunoSEQ multiplex PCR; TCRdb's copy has only in-frame clones and lacks some. Of about 200,000 clones in the sample, around 73% were seen once. It was healthy bone marrow donors who served as donors. Sequencing was done on a sample of PBMCs. The clonotype originates from a male donor in good health and CMV-seronegative.

Here the CDR3 DNA reads TGTGCCAGCAGTGGAAGGACAGGGGGACTGGGCGAGCAGTACTTC. Translated, it gives CASSGRTGGLGEQYF. This chain joins TRBV6-5 and TRBJ2-7, with 10 bases matching TRBD1. The CDR3 spans 15 residues. CDR1 and CDR2 from the germline V gene are MNHEY and SVGAGI. J lost 6 bases, V lost 5 bases, and 10 bases had no gene match.